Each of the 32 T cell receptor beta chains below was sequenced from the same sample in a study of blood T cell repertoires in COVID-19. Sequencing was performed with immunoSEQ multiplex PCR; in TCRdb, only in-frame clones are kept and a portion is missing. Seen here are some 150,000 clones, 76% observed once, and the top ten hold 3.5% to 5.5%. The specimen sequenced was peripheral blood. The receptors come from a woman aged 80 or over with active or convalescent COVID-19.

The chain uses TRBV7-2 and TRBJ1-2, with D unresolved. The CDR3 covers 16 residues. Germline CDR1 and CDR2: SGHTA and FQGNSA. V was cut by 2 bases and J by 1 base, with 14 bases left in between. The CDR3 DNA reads TGTGCCAGCAGCTTAACGGGCCTTCGGGGTAACTATGGCTACACCTTC. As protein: CASSLTGLRGNYGYTF.

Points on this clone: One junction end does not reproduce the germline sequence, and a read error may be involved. CDR3 DNA: TGTGCTAGCAGCTTAAGGCAGGGGGGCCTGAATGAGCAGTTCTTC. This encodes CASSLRQGGLNEQFF. The genes are TRBV7-7 and TRBJ2-1; TRBD1 might be the D (7 bases). From germline, CDR1 is SSHAT and CDR2 FNYEAQ (reference sequence). The CDR3 has 15 residues.

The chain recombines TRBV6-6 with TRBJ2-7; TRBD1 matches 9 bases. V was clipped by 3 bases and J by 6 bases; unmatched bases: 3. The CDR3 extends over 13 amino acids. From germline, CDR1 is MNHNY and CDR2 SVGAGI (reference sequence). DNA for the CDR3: TGTGCCAGCAGTTATGGGACAGGGAGCGAGCAGTACTTC. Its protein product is CASSYGTGSEQYF.

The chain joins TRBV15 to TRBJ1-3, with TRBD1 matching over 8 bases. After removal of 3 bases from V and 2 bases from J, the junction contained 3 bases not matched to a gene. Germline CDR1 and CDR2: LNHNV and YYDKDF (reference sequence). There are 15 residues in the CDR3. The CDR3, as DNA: TGTGCCACCAGCAGGCAGGGGGCTCCTGGAAACACCATATATTTT. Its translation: CATSRQGAPGNTIYF.

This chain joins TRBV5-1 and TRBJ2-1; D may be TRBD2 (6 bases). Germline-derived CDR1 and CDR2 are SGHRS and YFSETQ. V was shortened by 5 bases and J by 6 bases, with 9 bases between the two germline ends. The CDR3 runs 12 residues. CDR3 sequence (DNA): TGCGCCAGCAGTCGGGACTTCAATGAGCAGTTCTTC. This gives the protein CASSRDFNEQFF.

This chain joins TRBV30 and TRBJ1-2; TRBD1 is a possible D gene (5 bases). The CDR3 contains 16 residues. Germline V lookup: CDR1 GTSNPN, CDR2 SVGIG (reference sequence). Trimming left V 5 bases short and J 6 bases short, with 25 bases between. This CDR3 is CAWAPDRAFQGHGYTF. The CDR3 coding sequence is TGTGCCTGGGCCCCAGACCGCGCCTTCCAGGGTCATGGCTACACCTTC.

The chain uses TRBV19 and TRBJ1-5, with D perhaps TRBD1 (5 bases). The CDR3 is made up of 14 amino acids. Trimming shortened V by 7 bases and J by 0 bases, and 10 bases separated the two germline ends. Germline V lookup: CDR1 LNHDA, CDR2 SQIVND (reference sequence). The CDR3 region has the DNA TGTGCCAGTACCCTGGGGGGTAGCAATCAGCCCCAGCATTTT. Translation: CASTLGGSNQPQHF.

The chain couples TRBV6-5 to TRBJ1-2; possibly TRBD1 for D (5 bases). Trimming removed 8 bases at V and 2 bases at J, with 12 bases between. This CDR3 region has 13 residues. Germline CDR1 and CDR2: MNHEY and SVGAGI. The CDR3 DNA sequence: TGTGCCAGCTCCAGGGTCCGAAACTATGGCTACACCTTC. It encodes CASSRVRNYGYTF.

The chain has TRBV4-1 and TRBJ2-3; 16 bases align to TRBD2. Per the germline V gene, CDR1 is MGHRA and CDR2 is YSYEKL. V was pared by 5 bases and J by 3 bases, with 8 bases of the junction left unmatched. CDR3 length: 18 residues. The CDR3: CASSEGTSGGARTDTQYF. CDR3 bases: TGCGCCAGCAGCGAAGGGACTAGCGGGGGGGCCAGGACAGATACGCAGTATTTT.

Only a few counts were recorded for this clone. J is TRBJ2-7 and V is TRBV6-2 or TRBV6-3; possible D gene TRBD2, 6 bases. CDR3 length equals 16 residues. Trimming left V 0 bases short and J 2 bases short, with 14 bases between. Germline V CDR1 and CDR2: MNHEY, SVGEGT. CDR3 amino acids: CASSYSSRTGAYEQYF. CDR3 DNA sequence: TGTGCCAGCAGTTACTCGTCGAGGACGGGGGCCTACGAGCAGTACTTC.

The CDR3 region has the DNA TGTGCCAGCAGCTCTCTCCCCAGCTCTGGAAACACCATATATTTT. Its protein product is CASSSLPSSGNTIYF. The genes are TRBV9 and TRBJ1-3; D is unresolved. Looked up from germline, CDR1 is SGDLS and CDR2 is YYNGEE. V lost 4 bases, J lost 0 bases, and 11 bases lay in between. This CDR3 region has 15 residues. The full variable domain, its missing parts supplied by reference TRBV9 and TRBJ1-3, is DSGVTQTPKHLITATGQRVTLRCSPRSGDLSVYWYQQSLDQGLQFLIQYYNGEERAKGNILERFSAQQFPDLHSELNLSSLELGDSALYFCASSSLPSSGNTIYFGEGSWLTVV.

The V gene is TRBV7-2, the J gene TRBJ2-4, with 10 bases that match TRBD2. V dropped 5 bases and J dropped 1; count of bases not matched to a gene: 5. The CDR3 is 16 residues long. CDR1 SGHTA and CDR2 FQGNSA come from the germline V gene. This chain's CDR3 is CASSLSGGRAKNIQYF. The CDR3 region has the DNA TGTGCCAGCAGCCTTAGCGGGGGGAGGGCCAAAAACATTCAGTACTTC.

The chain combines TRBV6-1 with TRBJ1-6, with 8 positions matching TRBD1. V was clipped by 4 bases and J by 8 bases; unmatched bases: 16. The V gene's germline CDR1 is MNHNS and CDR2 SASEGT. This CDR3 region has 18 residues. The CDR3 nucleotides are TGTGCCAGCAGTGTACGGGGTGGCAGGGGGCGAGGTGATTCACCCCTCCACTTT. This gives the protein CASSVRGGRGRGDSPLHF.

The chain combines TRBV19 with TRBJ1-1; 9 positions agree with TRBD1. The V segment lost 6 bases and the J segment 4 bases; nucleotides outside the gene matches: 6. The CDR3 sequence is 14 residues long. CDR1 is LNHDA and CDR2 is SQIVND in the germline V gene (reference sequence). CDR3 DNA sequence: TGTGCCAGTAGAACGGACAGGGGCGGCACTGAAGCTTTCTTT. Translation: CASRTDRGGTEAFF.

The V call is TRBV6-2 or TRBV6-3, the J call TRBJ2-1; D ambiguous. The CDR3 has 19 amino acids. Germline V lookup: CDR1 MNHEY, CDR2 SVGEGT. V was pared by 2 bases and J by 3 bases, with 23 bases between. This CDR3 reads CASSYEGSSRPLNYNEQFF. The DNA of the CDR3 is TGTGCCAGCAGTTACGAAGGCAGCAGCAGGCCCCTGAACTACAATGAGCAGTTCTTC.

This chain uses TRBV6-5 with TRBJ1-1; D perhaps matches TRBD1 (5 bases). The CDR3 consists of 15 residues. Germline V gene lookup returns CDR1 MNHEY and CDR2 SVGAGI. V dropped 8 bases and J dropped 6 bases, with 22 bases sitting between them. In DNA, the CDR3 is TGTGCCAGCCTACGGCACGCAGGGCAGAAGGCTGAAGCTTTCTTT. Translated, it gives CASLRHAGQKAEAFF.

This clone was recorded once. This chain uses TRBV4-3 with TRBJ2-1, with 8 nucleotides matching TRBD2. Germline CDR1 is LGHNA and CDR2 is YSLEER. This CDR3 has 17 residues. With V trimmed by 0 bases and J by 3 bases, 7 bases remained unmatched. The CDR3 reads CASSQDIRGGYYNEQFF. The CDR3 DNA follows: TGCGCCAGCAGCCAAGATATCCGGGGGGGTTACTACAATGAGCAGTTCTTC.

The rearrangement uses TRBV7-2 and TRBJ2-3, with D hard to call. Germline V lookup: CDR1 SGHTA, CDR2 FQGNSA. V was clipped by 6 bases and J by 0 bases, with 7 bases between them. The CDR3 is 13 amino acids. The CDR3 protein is CASRVSSTDTQYF. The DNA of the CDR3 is TGTGCCAGCAGGGTTAGTAGCACAGATACGCAGTATTTT.

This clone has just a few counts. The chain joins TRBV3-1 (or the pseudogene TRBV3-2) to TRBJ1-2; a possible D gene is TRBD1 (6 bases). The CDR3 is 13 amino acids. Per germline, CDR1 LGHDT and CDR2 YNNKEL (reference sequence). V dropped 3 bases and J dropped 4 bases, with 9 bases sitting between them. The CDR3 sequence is CASSQTGSYGYTF. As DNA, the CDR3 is TGTGCCAGCAGCCAGACAGGAAGCTATGGCTACACCTTC.

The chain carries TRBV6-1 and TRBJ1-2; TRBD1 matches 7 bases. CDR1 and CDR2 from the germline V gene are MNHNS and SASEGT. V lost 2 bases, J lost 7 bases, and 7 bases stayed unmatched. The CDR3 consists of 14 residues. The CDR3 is CASSETLDRAGYTF. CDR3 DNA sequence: TGTGCCAGCAGTGAAACCCTTGACAGGGCTGGCTACACCTTC.

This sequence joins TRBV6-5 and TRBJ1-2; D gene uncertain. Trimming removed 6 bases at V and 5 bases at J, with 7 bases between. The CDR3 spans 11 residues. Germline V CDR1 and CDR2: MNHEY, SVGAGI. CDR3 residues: CASSPSYGYTF. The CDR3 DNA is TGTGCCAGCAGCCCGAGTTATGGCTACACCTTC.

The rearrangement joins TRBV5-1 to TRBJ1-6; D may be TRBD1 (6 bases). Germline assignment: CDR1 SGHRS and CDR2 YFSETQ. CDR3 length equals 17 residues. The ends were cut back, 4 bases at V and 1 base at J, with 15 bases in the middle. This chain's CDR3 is CASSRDTVESYNSPLHF. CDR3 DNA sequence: TGCGCCAGCAGCAGGGACACCGTGGAATCCTATAATTCACCCCTCCACTTT.

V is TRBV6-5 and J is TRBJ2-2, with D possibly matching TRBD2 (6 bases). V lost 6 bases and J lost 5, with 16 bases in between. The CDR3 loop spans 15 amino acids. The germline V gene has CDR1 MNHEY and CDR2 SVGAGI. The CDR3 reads CASRQRETSTGELFF. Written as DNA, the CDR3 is TGTGCCAGCAGGCAACGGGAGACCTCAACCGGGGAGCTGTTTTTT.

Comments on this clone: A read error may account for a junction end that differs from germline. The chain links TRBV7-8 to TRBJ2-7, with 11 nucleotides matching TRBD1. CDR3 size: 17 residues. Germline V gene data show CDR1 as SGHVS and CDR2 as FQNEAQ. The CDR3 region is CASTLLGPGQGAYEQYF. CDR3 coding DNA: TGTGCCAGCACCTTATTGGGGCCGGGACAGGGGGCCTACGAGCAGTACTTC.

CDR3 region: CASSVDIANSPLHF. The CDR3, as DNA: TGTGCCAGCAGCGTGGACATAGCGAATTCACCCCTCCACTTT. The rearrangement uses TRBV5-4 and TRBJ1-6; D perhaps matches TRBD1 (5 bases). The V gene's germline CDR1 is SGHNT and CDR2 YYREEE (reference sequence). The CDR3 runs 14 residues. The V gene lost 4 bases and the J gene lost 7 bases, with 12 bases spanning the gap.

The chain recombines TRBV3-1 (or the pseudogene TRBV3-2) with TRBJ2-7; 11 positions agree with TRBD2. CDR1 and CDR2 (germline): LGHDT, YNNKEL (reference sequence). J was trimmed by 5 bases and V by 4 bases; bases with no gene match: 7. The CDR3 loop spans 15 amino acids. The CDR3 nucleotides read TGTGCCAGCAGCCCCCGAGTAGCGGGGGGGCACGAGCAGTACTTC. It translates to CASSPRVAGGHEQYF.

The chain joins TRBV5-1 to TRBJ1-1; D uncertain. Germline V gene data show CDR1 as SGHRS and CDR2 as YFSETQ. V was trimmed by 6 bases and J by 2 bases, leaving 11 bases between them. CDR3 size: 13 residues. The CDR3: CASNGGYNTEAFF. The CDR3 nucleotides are TGCGCCAGCAACGGAGGGTACAACACTGAAGCTTTCTTT.

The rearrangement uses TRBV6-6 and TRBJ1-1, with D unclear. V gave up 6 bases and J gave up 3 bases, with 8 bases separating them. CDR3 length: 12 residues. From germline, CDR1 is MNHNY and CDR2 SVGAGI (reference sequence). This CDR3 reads CASSLPDTEAFF. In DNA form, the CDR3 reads TGTGCCAGCAGCCTGCCGGACACTGAAGCTTTCTTT.

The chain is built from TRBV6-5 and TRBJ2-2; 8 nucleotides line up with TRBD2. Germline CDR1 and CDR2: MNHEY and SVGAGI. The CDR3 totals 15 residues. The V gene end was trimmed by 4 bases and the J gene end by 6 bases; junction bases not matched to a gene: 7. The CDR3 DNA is TGTGCCAGCAGTTTAAGCGGGAGCTCTGCCGGGGAGCTGTTTTTT. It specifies CASSLSGSSAGELFF.

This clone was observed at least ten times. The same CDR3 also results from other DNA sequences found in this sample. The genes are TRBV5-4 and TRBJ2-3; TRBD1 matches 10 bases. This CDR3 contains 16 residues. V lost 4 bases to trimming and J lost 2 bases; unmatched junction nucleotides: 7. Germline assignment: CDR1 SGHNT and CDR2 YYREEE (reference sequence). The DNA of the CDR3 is TGTGCCAGCAGCGGGGGACAGGGGTTCTCCACAGATACGCAGTATTTT. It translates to CASSGGQGFSTDTQYF.

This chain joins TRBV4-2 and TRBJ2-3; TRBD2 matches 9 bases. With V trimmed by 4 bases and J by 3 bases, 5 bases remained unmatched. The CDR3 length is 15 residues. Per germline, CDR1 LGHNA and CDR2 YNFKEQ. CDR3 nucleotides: TGTGCCAGCAGCCGCGGGGGGGCTGGGACAGATACGCAGTATTTT. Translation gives CASSRGGAGTDTQYF.

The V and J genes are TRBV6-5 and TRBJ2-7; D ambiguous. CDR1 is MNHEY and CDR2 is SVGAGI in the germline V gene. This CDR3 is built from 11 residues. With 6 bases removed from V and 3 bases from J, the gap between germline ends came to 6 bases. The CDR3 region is CASRLDYEQYF. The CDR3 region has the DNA TGTGCCAGCAGGCTAGACTACGAGCAGTACTTC.